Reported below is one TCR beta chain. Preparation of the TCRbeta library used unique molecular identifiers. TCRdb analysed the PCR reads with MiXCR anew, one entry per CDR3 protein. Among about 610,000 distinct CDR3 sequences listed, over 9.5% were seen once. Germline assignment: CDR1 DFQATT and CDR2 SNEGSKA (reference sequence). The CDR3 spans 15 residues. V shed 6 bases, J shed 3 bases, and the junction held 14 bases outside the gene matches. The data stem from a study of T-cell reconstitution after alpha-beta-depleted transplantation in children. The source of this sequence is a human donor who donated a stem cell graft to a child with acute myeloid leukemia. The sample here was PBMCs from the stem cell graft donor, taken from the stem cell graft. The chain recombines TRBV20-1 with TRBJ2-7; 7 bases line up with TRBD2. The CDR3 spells CSASPASGENYEQYF. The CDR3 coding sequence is TGCAGTGCCTCCCCTGCTAGCGGAGAAAACTACGAGCAGTACTTC.